The TCR beta chain described here comes from a study of blood T cell repertoires in COVID-19. Per the original methods: Amplification from reference gene primers served as the basis for estimated nucleated cell counts. Measured with immunoSEQ multiplex PCR; TCRdb has only the in-frame clones, and not every one. From that table come the V and J calls and clone size; the DNA was used to work out D and trimming. The repertoire holds roughly 89,000 clones, with more than 80% as singletons. Details on this clone: Other DNA sequences within the sample encode an identical CDR3.

The J segment lost 7 bases and the V segment lost 6 bases, leaving 7 bases of the junction unmatched. The CDR3 contains 15 residues. The germline gives CDR1 KGHSH, CDR2 LQKENI. Sequencing input: peripheral blood. V usage is TRBV18 and J usage is TRBJ1-4; the match to TRBD1 covers 11 bases. This TCR came from a woman older than 75 with acute or convalescent COVID-19. The CDR3 DNA is TGTGCCAGCTCGCTTCTCGGGACAGGGGGTGAAAAACTGTTTTTT. Amino acids: CASSLLGTGGEKLFF.